This TCR beta chain was profiled in a study of human T cells and chemical hapten exposure. TCRdb fed the RACE reads into MiXCR, producing one record per CDR3 protein. The sample holds roughly 42,000 distinct CDR3 sequences; about 9.6% are singletons and the top ten take 14%. The time point is: patch test 2, 6 weeks after DPC sensitization. Indicated treatment: therapeutic diphenylcyclopropenone sensitization with weekly scalp DPC. Before extraction, the whole blood was not fractionated, and total RNA was taken from it. The CDR3 is made up of 12 amino acids. The V and J ends lost 5 bases and 6 bases respectively, with 11 bases between them. Germline V gene sequence: CDR1 MDHEN, CDR2 SYDVKM.

The V and J genes are TRBV28 and TRBJ2-7; D gene uncertain. The clonotype comes from a woman younger than 45 with alopecia areata. Some clones in this sample may be carry-over from other donors' samples. The material sequenced was whole blood, taken in connection with sensitization to the hapten diphenylcyclopropenone (DPC). The DNA for the CDR3 is TGTGCCAGCAGTCTTTTAAGTGGCGAGCAGTACTTC. It codes for CASSLLSGEQYF.